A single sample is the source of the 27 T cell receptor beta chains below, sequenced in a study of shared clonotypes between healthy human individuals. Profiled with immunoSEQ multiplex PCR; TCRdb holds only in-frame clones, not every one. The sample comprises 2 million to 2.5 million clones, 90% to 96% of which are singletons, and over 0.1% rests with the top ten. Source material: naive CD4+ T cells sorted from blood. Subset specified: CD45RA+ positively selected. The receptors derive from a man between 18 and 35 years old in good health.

Here the CDR3 DNA reads TGCGCCAGCAGCTTGGGCGGGGCGCGGGATGGCTACACCTTC. Its protein is CASSLGGARDGYTF. V gene TRBV5-1 combines with J gene TRBJ1-2; possible D gene TRBD1, 5 bases. The CDR3 consists of 14 residues. Trimming shortened V by 0 bases and J by 6 bases, and 12 bases separated the two germline ends. The germline V gene has CDR1 SGHRS and CDR2 YFSETQ.

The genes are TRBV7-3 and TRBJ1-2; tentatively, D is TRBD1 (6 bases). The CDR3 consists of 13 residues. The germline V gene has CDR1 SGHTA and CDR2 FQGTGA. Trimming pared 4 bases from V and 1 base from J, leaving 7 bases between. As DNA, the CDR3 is TGTGCCAGCAGCTCGGACAGTAACTATGGCTACACCTTC. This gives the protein CASSSDSNYGYTF.

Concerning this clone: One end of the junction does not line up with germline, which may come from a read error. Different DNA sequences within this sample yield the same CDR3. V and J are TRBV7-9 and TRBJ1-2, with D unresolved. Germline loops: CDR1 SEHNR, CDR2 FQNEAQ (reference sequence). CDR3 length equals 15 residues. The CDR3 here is CASSPRLSANYGYTF. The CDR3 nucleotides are TGTGCCAGCAGCCCCCGGTTGAGCGCGAACTACGGCTACACCTTC.

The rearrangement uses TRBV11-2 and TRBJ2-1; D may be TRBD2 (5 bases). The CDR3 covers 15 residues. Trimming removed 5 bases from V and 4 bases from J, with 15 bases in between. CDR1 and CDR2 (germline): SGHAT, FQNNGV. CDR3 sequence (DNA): TGTGCCAGCAGCCGAGGCGACTACGTATACAATGAGCAGTTCTTC. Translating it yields CASSRGDYVYNEQFF.

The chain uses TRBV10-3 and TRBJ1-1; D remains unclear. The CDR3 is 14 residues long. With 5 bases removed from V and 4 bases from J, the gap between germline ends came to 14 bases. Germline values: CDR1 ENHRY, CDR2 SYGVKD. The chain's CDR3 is CAISSRGPATEAFF. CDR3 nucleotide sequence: TGTGCCATCAGTTCTCGCGGACCGGCCACTGAAGCTTTCTTT.

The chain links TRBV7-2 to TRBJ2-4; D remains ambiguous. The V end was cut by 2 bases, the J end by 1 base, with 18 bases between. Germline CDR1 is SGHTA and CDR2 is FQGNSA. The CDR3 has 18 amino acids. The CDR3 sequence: CASSLSLGGLSAKNIQYF. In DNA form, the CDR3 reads TGTGCCAGCAGCTTATCCCTTGGTGGGCTCTCGGCCAAAAACATTCAGTACTTC.

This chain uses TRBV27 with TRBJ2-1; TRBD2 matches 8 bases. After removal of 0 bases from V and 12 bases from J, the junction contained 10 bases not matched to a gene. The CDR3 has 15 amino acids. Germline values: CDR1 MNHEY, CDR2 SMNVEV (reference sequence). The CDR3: CASSLSGAGLAAQFF. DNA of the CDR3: TGTGCCAGCAGTTTATCGGGTGCTGGACTAGCTGCGCAGTTCTTC.

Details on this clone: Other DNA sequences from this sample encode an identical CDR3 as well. For the CDR3, the DNA is TGTGCCAGCAGCCGGACAGGGAGCTACGAGCAGTACTTC. It translates to CASSRTGSYEQYF. The chain couples TRBV6-5 to TRBJ2-7; TRBD1 aligns across 8 bases. The length of the CDR3 is 13 residues. The V and J ends lost 6 bases and 3 bases, in that order; junction bases with no gene match: 4. Germline lookup yields CDR1 MNHEY and CDR2 SVGAGI.

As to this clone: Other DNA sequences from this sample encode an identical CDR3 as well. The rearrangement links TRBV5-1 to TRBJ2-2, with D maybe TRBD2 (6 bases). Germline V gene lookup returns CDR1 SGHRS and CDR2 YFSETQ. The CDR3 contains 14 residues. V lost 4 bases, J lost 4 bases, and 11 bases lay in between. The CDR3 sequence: CASSPLGGTGELFF. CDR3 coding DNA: TGCGCCAGCAGCCCCCTGGGGGGCACCGGGGAGCTGTTTTTT.

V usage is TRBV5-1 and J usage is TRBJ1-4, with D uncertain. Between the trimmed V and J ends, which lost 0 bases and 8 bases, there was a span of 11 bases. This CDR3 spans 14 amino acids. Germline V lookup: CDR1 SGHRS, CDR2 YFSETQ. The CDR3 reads CASSLDGVGEKLFF. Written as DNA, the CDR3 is TGCGCCAGCAGCTTGGATGGGGTAGGGGAAAAACTGTTTTTT.

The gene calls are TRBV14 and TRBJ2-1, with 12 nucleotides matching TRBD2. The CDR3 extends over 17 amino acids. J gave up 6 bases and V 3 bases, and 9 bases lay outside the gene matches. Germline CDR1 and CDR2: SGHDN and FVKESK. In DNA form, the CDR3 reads TGTGCCAGCAGCCATCCAAAACCGGGACTAGCGGGCAATGAGCAGTTCTTC. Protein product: CASSHPKPGLAGNEQFF.

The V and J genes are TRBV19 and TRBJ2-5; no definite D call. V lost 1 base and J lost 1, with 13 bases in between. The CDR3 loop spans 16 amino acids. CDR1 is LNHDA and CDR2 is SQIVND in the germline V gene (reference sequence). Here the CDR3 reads CASSIGGSSSQETQYF. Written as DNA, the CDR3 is TGTGCCAGTAGTATAGGGGGTAGCAGTAGCCAAGAGACCCAGTACTTC.

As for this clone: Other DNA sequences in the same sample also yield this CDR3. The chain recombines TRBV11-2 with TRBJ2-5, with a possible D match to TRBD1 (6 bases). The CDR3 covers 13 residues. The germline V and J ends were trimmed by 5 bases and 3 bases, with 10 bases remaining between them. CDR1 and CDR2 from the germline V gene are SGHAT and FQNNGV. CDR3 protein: CASSLGQKETQYF. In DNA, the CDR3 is TGTGCCAGCAGCCTGGGACAAAAAGAGACCCAGTACTTC.

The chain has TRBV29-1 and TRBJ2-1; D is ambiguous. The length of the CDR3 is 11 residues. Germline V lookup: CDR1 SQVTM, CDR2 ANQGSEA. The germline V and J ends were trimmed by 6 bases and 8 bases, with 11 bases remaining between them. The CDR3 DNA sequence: TGCAGCGTCCTCCGAGGCGATGAGCAGTTCTTC. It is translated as CSVLRGDEQFF.

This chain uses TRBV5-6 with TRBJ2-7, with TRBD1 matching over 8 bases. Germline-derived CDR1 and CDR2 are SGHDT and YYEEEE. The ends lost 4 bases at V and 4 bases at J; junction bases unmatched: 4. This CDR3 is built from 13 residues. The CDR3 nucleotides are TGTGCCAGCAGCGCCCGGGACAGGTACGAGCAGTACTTC. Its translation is CASSARDRYEQYF.

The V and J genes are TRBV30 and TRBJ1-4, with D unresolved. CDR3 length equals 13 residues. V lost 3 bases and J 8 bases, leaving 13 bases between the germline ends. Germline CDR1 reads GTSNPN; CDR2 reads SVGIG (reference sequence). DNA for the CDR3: TGTGCCTGGAGGAACGGGAAGGGAGAAAAACTGTTTTTT. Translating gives CAWRNGKGEKLFF.

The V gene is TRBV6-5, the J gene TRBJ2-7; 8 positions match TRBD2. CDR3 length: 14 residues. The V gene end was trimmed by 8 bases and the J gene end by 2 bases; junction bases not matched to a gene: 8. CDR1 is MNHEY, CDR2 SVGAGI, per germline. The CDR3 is CASSGGGTTYEQYF. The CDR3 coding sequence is TGTGCCAGCTCGGGAGGGGGGACCACCTACGAGCAGTACTTC.

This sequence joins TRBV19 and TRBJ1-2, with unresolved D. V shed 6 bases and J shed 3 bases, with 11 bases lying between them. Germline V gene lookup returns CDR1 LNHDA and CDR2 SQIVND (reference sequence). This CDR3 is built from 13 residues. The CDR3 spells CASRDVGYYGYTF. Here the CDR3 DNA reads TGTGCCAGTAGGGACGTAGGATACTATGGCTACACCTTC.

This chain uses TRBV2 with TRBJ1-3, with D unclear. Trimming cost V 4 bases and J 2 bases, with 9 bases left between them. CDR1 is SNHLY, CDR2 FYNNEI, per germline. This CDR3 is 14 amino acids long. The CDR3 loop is CASSANMAGNTIYF. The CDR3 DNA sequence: TGTGCCAGCAGTGCAAATATGGCTGGAAACACCATATATTTT.

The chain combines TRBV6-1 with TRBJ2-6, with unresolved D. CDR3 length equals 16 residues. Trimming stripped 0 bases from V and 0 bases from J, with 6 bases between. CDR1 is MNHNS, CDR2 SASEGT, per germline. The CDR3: CASSEAKGSGANVLTF. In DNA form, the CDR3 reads TGTGCCAGCAGTGAAGCCAAGGGCTCTGGGGCCAACGTCCTGACTTTC.

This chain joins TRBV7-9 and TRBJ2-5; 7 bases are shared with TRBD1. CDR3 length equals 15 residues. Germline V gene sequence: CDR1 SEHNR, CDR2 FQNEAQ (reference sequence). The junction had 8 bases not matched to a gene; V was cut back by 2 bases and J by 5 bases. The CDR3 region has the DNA TGTGCCAGCAGCTTAAACAGGGGTTGGGAGGAGACCCAGTACTTC. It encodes CASSLNRGWEETQYF. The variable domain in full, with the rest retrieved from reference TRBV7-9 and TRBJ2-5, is DTGVSQNPRHKITKRGQNVTFRCDPISEHNRLYWYRQTLGQGPEFLTYFQNEAQLEKSRLLSDRFSAERPKGSFSTLEIQRTEQGDSAMYLCASSLNRGWEETQYFGPGTRLLVL.

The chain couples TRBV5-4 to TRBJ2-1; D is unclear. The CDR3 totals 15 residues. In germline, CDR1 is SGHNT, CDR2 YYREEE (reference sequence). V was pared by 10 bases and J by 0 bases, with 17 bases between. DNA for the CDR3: TGTGCCGCCAACGTTTGGGCAGCCTCCTACAATGAGCAGTTCTTC. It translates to CAANVWAASYNEQFF. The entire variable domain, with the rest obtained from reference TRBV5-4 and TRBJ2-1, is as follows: ETGVTQSPTHLIKTRGQQVTLRCSSQSGHNTVSWYQQALGQGPQFIFQYYREEENGRGNFPPRFSGLQFPNYSSELNVNALELDDSALYLCAANVWAASYNEQFFGPGTRLTVL.

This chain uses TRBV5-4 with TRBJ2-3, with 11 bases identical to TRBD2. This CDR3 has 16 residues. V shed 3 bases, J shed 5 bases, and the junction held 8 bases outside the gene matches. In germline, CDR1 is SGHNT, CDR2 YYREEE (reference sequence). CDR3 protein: CASSSQLAGGLDTQYF. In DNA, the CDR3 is TGTGCCAGCAGCTCCCAATTAGCGGGGGGGCTAGATACGCAGTATTTT. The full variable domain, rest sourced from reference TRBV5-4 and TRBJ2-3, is ETGVTQSPTHLIKTRGQQVTLRCSSQSGHNTVSWYQQALGQGPQFIFQYYREEENGRGNFPPRFSGLQFPNYSSELNVNALELDDSALYLCASSSQLAGGLDTQYFGPGTRLTVL.

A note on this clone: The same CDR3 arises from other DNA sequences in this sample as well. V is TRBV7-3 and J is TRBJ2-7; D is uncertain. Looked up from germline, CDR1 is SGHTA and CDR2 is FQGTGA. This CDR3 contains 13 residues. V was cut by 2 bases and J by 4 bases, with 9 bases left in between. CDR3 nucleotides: TGTGCCAGCAGCTTAGGACCGTTTTACGAGCAGTACTTC. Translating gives CASSLGPFYEQYF. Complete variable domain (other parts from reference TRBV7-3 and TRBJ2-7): GAGVSQTPSNKVTEKGKYVELRCDPISGHTALYWYRQSLGQGPEFLIYFQGTGAADDSGLPNDRFFAVRPEGSVSTLKIQRTERGDSAVYLCASSLGPFYEQYFGPGTRLTVT.

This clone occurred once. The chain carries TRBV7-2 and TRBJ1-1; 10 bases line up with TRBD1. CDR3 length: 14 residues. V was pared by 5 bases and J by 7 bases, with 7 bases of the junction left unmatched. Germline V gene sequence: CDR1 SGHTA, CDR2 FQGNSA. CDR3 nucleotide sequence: TGTGCCAGCAGCATCTTGGACAGGGGGAGTGAAGCTTTCTTT. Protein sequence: CASSILDRGSEAFF.

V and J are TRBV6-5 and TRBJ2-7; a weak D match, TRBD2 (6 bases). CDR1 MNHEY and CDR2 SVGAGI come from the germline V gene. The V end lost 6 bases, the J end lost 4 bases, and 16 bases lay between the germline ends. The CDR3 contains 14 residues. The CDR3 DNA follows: TGTGCCAGCAGGCGGGACCCCACCGTATACGAGCAGTACTTC. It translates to CASRRDPTVYEQYF.

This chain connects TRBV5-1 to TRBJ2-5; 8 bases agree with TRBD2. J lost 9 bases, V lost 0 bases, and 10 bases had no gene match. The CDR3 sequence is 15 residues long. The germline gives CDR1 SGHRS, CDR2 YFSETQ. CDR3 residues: CASSLAGVSGEAQYF. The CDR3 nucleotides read TGCGCCAGCAGCTTGGCCGGGGTTAGCGGGGAGGCCCAGTACTTC.